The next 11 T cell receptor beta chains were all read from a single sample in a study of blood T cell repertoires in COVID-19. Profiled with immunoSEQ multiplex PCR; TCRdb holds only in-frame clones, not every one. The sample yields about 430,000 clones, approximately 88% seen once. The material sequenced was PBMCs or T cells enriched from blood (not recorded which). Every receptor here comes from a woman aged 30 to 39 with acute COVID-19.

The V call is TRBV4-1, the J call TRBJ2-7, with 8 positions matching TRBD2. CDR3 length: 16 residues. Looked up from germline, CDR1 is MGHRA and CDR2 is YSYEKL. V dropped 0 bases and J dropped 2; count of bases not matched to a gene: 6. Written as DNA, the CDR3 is TGCGCCAGCAGCCAAGAGTTGGGACTAGGGGCCTACGAGCAGTACTTC. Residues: CASSQELGLGAYEQYF.

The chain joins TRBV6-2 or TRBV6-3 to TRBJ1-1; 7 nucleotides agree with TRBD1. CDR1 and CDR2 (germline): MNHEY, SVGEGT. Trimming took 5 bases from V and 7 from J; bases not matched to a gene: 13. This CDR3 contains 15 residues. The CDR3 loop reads CASSLRHVGGFEAFF. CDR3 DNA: TGTGCCAGCAGTCTCCGACATGTAGGGGGCTTTGAAGCTTTCTTT.

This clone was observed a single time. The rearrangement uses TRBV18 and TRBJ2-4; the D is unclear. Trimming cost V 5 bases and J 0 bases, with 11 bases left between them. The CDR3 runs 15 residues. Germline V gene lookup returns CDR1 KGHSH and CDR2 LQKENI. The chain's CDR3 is CASSSDPGAKNIQYF. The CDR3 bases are TGTGCCAGCTCAAGCGATCCGGGAGCCAAAAACATTCAGTACTTC.

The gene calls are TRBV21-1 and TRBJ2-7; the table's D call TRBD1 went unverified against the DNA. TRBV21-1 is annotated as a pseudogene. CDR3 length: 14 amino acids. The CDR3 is CATYGQGAIYEQYF. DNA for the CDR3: TGTGCCACCTACGGACAGGGGGCTATCTACGAGCAGTACTTC.

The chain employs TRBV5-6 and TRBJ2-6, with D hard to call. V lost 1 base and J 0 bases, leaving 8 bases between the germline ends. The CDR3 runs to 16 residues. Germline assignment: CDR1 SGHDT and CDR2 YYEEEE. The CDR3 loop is CASSLIPGSGANVLTF. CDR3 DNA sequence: TGTGCCAGCAGCTTGATTCCGGGCTCTGGGGCCAACGTCCTGACTTTC.

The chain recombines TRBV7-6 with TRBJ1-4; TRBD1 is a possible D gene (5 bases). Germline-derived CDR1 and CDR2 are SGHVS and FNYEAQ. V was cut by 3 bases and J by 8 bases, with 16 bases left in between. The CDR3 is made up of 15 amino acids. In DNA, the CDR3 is TGTGCCAGCAGCTTCCTGGCGGGACCACGGGAAAAACTGTTTTTT. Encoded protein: CASSFLAGPREKLFF. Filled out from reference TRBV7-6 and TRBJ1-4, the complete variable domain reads GAGVSQSPRYKVTKRGQDVALRCDPISGHVSLYWYRQALGQGPEFLTYFNYEAQQDKSGLPNDRFSAERPEGSISTLTIQRTEQRDSAMYRCASSFLAGPREKLFFGSGTQLSVL.

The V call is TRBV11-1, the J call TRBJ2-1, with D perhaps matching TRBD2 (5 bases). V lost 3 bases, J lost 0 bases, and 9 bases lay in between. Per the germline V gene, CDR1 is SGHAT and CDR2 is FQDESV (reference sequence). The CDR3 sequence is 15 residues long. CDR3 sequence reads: CASSLKRSSYNEQFF. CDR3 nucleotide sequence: TGTGCCAGCAGCTTGAAGCGGAGCTCCTACAATGAGCAGTTCTTC.

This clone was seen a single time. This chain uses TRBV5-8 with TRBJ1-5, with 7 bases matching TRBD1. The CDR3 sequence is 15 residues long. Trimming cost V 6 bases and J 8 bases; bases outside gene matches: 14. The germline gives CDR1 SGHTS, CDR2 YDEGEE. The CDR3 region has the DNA TGTGCCAGCACCGCCCAGGGGGTAATACGGGAGCCCCAGCATTTT. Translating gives CASTAQGVIREPQHF.

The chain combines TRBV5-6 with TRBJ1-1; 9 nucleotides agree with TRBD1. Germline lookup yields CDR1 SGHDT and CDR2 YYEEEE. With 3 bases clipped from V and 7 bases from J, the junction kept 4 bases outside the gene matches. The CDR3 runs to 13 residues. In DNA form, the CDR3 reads TGTGCCAGCAGCTGGGACAGGGCTGGTGAAGCTTTCTTT. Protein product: CASSWDRAGEAFF.

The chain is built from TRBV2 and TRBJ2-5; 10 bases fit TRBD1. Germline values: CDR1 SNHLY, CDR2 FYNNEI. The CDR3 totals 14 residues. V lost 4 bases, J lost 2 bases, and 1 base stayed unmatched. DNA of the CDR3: TGTGCCAGCAGTGCGGGACAGGGGCAAGAGACCCAGTACTTC. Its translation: CASSAGQGQETQYF.

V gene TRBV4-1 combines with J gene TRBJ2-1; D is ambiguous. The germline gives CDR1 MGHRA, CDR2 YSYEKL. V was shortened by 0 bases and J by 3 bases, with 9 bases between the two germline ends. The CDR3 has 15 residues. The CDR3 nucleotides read TGCGCCAGCAGCCAAGAGTGGAGTAGCTACAATGAGCAGTTCTTC. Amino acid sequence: CASSQEWSSYNEQFF.